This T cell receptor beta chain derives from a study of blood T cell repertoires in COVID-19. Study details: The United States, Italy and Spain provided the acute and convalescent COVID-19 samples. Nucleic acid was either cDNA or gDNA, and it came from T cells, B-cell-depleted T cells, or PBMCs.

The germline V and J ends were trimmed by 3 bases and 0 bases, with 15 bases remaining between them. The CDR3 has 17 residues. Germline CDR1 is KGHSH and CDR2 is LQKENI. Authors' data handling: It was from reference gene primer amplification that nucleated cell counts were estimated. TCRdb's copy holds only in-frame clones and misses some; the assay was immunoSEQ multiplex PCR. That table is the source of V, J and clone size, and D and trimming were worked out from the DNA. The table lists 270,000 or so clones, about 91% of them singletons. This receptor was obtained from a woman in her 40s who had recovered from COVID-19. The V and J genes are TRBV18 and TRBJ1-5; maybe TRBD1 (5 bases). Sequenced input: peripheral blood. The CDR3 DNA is TGTGCCAGCTCACCTTCTGGGGACTCCTATAGCAATCAGCCCCAGCATTTT. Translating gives CASSPSGDSYSNQPQHF. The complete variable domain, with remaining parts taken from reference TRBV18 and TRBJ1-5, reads NAGVMQNPRHLVRRRGQEARLRCSPMKGHSHVYWYRQLPEEGLKFMVYLQKENIIDESGMPKERFSAEFPKEGPSILRIQQVVRGDSAAYFCASSPSGDSYSNQPQHFGDGTRLSIL.